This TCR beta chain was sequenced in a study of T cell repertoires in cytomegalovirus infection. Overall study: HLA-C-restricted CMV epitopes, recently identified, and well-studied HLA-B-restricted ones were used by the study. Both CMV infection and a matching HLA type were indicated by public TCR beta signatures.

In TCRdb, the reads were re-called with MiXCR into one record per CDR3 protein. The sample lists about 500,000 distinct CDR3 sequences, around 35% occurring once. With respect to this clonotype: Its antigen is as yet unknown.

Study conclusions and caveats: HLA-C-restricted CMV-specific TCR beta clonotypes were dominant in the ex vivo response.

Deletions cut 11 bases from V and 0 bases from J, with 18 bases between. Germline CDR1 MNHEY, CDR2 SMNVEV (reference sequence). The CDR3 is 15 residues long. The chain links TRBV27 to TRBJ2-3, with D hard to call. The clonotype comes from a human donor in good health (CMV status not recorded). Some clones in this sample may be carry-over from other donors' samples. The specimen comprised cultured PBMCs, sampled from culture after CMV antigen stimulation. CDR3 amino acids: CASSYDWLSTDTQYF. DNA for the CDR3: TGTGCCTCCAGCTATGACTGGCTAAGCACAGATACGCAGTATTTT.